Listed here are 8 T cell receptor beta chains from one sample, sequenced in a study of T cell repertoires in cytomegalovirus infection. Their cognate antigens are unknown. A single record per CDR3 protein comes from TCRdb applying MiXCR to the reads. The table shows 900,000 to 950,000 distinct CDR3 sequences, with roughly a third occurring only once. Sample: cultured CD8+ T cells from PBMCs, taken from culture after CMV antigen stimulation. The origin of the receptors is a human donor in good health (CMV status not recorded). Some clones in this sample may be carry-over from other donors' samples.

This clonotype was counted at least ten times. The CDR3 spells CASSSKGLGEQYF. The CDR3 coding sequence is TGTGCCAGCAGCTCCAAGGGACTTGGCGAGCAGTACTTC. This sequence joins TRBV7-9 and TRBJ2-7; D might be TRBD2 (6 bases). The germline CDR1 and CDR2 sequences are SEHNR and FQNEAQ (reference sequence). V lost 4 bases and J lost 6, with 13 bases in between. The CDR3 is 13 amino acids.

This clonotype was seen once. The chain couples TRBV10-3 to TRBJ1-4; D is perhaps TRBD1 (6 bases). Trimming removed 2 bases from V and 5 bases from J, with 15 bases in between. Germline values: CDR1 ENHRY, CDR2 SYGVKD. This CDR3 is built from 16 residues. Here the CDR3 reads CAISETGWDTNEKLFF. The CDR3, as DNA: TGTGCCATCAGTGAGACTGGTTGGGACACCAATGAAAAACTGTTTTTT.

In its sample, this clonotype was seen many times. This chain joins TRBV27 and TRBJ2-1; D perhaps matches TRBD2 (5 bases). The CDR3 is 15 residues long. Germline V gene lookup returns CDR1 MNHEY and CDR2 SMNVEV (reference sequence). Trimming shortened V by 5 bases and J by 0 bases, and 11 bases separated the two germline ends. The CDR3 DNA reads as TGTGCCAGCAGTCCCCGCCGGGGCTCCTACAATGAGCAGTTCTTC. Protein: CASSPRRGSYNEQFF.

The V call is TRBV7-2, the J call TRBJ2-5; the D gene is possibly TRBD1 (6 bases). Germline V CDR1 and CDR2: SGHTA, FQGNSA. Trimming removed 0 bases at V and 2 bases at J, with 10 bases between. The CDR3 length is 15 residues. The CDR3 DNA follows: TGTGCCAGCAGCTTAGCGTGGACAGAACAAGAGACCCAGTACTTC. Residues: CASSLAWTEQETQYF.

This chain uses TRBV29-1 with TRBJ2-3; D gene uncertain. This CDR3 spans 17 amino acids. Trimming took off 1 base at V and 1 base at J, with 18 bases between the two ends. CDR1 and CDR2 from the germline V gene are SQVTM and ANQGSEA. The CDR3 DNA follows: TGCAGCGTTGAAGTTCCGGAGTCGGGTTTCGGCACAGATACGCAGTATTTT. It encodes CSVEVPESGFGTDTQYF.

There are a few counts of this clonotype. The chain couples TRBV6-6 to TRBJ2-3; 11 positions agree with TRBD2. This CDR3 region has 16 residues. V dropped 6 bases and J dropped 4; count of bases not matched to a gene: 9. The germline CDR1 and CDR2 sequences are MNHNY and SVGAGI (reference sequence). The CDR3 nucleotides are TGTGCCAGCAGGGATAATAGCGGGGGGGCCGCAGATACGCAGTATTTT. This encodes CASRDNSGGAADTQYF.

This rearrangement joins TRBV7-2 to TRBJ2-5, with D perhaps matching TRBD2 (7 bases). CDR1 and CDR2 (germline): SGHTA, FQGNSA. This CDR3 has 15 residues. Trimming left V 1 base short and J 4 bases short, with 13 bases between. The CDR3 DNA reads TGTGCCAGCAGCTTAGTAGGGGGGGCCTCAGAGACCCAGTACTTC. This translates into CASSLVGGASETQYF.

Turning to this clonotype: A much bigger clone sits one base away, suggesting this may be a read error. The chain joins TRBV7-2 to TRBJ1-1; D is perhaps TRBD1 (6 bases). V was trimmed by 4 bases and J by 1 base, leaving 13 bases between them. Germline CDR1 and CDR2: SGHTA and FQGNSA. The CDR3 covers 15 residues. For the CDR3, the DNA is TGTGCCAGCAGCTCGTCCTGGACAGCGAACACTGAAGCTTTCTTT. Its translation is CASSSSWTANTEAFF. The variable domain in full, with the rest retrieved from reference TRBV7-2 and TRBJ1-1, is GAGVSQSPSNKVTEKGKDVELRCDPISGHTALYWYRQSLGQGLEFLIYFQGNSAPDKSGLPSDRFSAERTGGSVSTLTIQRTQQEDSAVYLCASSSSWTANTEAFFGQGTRLTVV.